This TCR beta chain derives from a study of blood T cell repertoires in COVID-19 (dated by TCRdb to the early 2020s). As for the study more broadly: Samples from collaborators originated in the United States, Italy and Spain and spanned both the acute and convalescent phases of COVID-19. The repertoires were released in a freely available public database intended as a resource for research on the immune response to SARS-CoV-2. A de-identified subject ID, COVID-19 status, age in years and sex were almost always included in the sample metadata. Deeply sampled blood TCRbeta repertoires from subjects exposed to, actively infected with, or recovered from COVID-19 were included in the dataset. Samples came from the ongoing ImmuneRACE study (first 160 participants) plus 1,254 subjects from 6 global collaborators. The material from the prospective study consisted of cDNA or gDNA derived from T cells, B-cell-depleted T cells, or PBMCs. Where HLA class I and class II types were available, the types were taken from metadata supplied by the sample provider, not from assay-based typing. Here is what the overall study found, with its caveats: The amount of clinical and demographic metadata varied by source and participant and was provided uncurated.

The CDR3 numbers 17 residues from cysteine through phenylalanine. CDR3 DNA is the only sequence kept; it has 51 bases, read in frame from the first base. Trimming accounts for 5 bases at V and 6 bases at J, while the number of junction bases matched to no gene is 17. CDR1 KGHSH and CDR2 LQKENI are derived from the germline V gene. The collaborating institutions used their own protocols to collect whole blood in K2EDTA tubes. For TCRbeta analysis, collaborators shipped samples in one of three forms: frozen whole blood, isolated PBMCs, or DNA extracted from either of those sample types. Note on this clone: Its cognate antigen has yet to be identified. There are no base qualities to consult, and no much larger clone falls within one base.

The immunoSEQ Assay, a bias-controlled multiplex PCR, was used to amplify TCRbeta CDR3 regions from genomic DNA. The paper's processing steps were these. Within the assay, amplification of reference gene primers was used to estimate how many nucleated cells each sample contained. To quantify the absolute abundance of each unique TCRbeta CDR3 rearrangement, sequence reads were collapsed and filtered. For each sample, productive Simpson clonality was calculated by taking the square root of Simpson's diversity index across productive rearrangements. The table was pulled from immuneACCESS by TCRdb, which kept in-frame rearrangements only. Such tables lose some clones; where checked, under half of the loss comes from unresolved V genes, and the rest has no known cause. V and J calls plus clone size are reproduced from that table; the DNA served to infer D and trimming. The sample table shows 200,000 or so clones, and just under 85% are seen once. The top ten hold about 6.9% of the sample.

The receptor comes from a human donor with acute or convalescent COVID-19. The donor label of this sample is uncertain. The V gene is TRBV18 and the J gene is TRBJ1-1, and TRBD1 aligns with 8 junction nucleotides. The sample was peripheral blood. The base sequence is TGTGCCAGCTCAGGAACAGGGGGGTCCATTTCAGCGGCTGAAGCTTTCTTT. This codes for CASSGTGGSISAAEAFF.